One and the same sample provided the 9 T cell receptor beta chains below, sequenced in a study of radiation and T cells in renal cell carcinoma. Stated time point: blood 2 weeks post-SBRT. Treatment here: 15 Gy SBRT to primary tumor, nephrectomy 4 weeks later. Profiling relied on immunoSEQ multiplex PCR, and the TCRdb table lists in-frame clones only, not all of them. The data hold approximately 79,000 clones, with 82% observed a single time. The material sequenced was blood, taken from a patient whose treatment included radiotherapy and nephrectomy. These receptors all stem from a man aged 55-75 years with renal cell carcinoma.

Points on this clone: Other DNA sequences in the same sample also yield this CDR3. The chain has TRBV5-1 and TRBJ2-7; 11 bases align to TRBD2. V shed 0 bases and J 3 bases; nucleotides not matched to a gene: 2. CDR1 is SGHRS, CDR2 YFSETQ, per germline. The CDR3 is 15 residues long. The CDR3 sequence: CASSLAGTSGYEQYF. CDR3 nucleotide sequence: TGCGCCAGCAGCTTGGCCGGGACTAGCGGCTACGAGCAGTACTTC.

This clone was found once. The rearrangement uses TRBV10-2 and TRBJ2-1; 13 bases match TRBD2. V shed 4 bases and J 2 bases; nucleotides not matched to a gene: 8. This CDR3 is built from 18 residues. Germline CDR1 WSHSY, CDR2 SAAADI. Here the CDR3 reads CASSALAGGPRAYNEQFF. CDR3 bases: TGCGCCAGCAGTGCACTAGCGGGAGGGCCCAGGGCCTACAATGAGCAGTTCTTC.

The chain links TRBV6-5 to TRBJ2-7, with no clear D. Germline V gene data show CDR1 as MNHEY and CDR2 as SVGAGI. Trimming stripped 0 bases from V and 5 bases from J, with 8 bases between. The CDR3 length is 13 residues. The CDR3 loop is CASSYSSADEQYF. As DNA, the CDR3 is TGTGCCAGCAGTTACTCGTCGGCTGACGAGCAGTACTTC.

The CDR3 region is CASSEALHSQETQYF. The CDR3 bases are TGTGCCAGCAGTGAAGCTCTACACAGCCAAGAGACCCAGTACTTC. The genes are TRBV6-1 and TRBJ2-5; no clear D. Germline values: CDR1 MNHNS, CDR2 SASEGT. The CDR3 spans 15 residues. With 0 bases removed from V and 1 base from J, the gap between germline ends came to 9 bases.

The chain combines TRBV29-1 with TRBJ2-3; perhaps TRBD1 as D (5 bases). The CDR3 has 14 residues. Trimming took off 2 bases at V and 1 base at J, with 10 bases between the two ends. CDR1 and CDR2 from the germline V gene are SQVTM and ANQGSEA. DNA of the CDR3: TGCAGCGTTGAATTACAGGTTCGCACAGATACGCAGTATTTT. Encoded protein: CSVELQVRTDTQYF.

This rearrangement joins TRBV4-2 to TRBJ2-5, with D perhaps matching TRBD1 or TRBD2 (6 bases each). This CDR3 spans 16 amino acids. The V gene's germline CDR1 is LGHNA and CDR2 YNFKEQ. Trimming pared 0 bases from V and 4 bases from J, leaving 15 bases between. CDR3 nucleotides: TGTGCCAGCAGCCAAGATGGGCCAGGAGGGGGAGAGACCCAGTACTTC. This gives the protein CASSQDGPGGGETQYF.

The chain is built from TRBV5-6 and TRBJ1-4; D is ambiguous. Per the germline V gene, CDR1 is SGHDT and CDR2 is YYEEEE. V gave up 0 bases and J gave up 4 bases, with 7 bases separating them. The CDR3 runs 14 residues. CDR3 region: CASSLGRNNEKLFF. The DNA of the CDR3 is TGTGCCAGCAGCTTGGGCAGAAATAATGAAAAACTGTTTTTT.

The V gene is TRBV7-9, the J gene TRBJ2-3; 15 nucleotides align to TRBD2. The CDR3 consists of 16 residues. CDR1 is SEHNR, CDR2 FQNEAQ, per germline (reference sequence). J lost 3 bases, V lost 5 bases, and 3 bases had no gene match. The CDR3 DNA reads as TGTGCCAGCAGCCTGGGGACTAGCGGGAGGACAGATACGCAGTATTTT. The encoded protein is CASSLGTSGRTDTQYF.

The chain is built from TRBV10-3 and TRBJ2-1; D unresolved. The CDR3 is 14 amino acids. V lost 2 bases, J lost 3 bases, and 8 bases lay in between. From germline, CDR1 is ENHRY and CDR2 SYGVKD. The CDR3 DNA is TGTGCCATCAGTGAGGACCTGGTCTACAATGAGCAGTTCTTC. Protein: CAISEDLVYNEQFF.